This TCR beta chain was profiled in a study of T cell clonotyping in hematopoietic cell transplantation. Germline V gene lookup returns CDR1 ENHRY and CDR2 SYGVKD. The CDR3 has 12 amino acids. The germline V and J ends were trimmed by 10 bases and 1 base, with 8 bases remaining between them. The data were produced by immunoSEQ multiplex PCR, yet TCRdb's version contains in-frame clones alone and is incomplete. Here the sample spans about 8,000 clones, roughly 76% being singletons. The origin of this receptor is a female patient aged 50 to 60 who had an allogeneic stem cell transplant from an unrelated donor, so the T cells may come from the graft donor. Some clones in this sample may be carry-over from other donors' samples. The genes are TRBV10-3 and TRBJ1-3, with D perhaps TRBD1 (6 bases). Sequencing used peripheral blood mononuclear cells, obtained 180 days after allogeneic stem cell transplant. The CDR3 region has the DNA TGTGCCACGGGGACATCTGGAAACACCATATATTTT. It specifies CATGTSGNTIYF.